The T cell receptor (beta chain) described here comes from a study of shared clonotypes between healthy human individuals. Study summary: CD4 naive cells filled three plates per donor, CD4 memory three, CD8 naive two and CD8 memory one. Study-level points and caveats: Clonotype sharing among donors, it was expected, would be affected by sequencing depth. Compared with clonotypes that all four donors shared, non-shared clonotypes had lower generation probabilities.

Sorted subsets were amplified in replicate PCRs using approximately 200 ng DNA, about 30,000 T cell genomes. This table comes from immunoSEQ multiplex PCR, and its TCRdb copy is limited to in-frame clones, with some not included. The table has 2,100,000 or so clones, nearly 97% seen once. In the case of this clone: As yet, its antigen is unknown.

This CDR3 contains 15 residues. In germline, CDR1 is GTSNPN, CDR2 SVGIG (reference sequence). With 2 bases clipped from V and 3 bases from J, the junction kept 6 bases outside the gene matches. The chain recombines TRBV30 with TRBJ2-3; 9 nucleotides match TRBD1. Sequencing was carried out using naive CD4+ T cells sorted from blood. Documented subset: CD45RA+ positively selected. The source of this sequence is a man aged 18 to 30 in good health. CDR3 nucleotides: TGTGCCTGGAGTTGGGGCGGACAGGGGACAGATACGCAGTATTTT. The encoded protein is CAWSWGGQGTDTQYF.